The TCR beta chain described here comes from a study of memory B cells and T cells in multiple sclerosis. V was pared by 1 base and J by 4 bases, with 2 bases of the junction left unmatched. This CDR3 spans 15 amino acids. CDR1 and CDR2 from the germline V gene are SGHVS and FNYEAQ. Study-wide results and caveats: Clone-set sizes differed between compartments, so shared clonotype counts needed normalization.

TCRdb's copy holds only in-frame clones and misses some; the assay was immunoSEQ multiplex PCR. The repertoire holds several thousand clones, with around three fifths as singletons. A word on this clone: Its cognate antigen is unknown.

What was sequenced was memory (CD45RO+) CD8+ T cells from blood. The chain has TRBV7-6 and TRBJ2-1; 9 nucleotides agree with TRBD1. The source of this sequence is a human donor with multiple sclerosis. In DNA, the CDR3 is TGTGCCAGCAGCTTAGAACAGGGGGCGTACAATGAGCAGTTCTTC. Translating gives CASSLEQGAYNEQFF.